These 16 T cell receptor beta chains were all obtained from the same sample, sequenced in a study of kidney transplant recipient with SARS-CoV-2 infection. TCRdb called the reads again in MiXCR, with one record for every CDR3 protein. The sample shows 200,000 to 300,000 distinct CDR3 sequences, roughly 26% of them seen only once. The material was a blood sample, obtained at baseline and on day 111 from a kidney transplant recipient. These receptors originate from a young adult male patient who had COVID-19 and was a kidney transplant recipient. The graft donor may have given rise to some T cells.

A remark on this clonotype: A much bigger clone sits one base away, suggesting this may be a read error. The genes are TRBV24-1 and TRBJ1-2; D gene uncertain. The V gene's germline CDR1 is KGHDR and CDR2 SFDVKD. This CDR3 is 17 amino acids long. Here the CDR3 reads CATSVRYSTRKTYCYTF. Written as DNA, the CDR3 is TGTGCCACCAGTGTACGATATAGTACCAGAAAGACCTATTGCTACACCTTC.

A remark on this clonotype: A much larger clone is a single base away; this may be a read error. The V and J genes are TRBV3-1 and TRBJ2-7, with unresolved D. The ends were cut back, 7 bases at V and 5 bases at J, with 18 bases in the middle. Germline V gene sequence: CDR1 LGHDT, CDR2 YNNKEL (reference sequence). The CDR3 extends over 14 amino acids. The CDR3 DNA follows: TGTGCCAGCAACGATACGTGGGGTTTCCACGAGCAGTACTTC. It translates to CASNDTWGFHEQYF.

Of note for this clonotype: A much larger clone differs from this one at a single base, so this may be a read error. V gene TRBV19 combines with J gene TRBJ1-2; TRBD1 aligns across 10 bases. The V gene's germline CDR1 is LNHDA and CDR2 SQIVND (reference sequence). The V and J ends lost 7 bases and 4 bases, in that order; junction bases with no gene match: 9. The CDR3 runs 15 residues. CDR3 nucleotides: TGTGCCAGTATTGCCCGGACAGGGGGAAGCTATGGCTACACCTTC. Residues: CASIARTGGSYGYTF.

This clonotype was picked up a small number of times. This chain uses TRBV9 with TRBJ1-2, with 10 bases lining up with TRBD1. The CDR3 has 16 residues. The V gene end was trimmed by 3 bases and the J gene end by 5 bases; junction bases not matched to a gene: 10. Germline V CDR1 and CDR2: SGDLS, YYNGEE. The CDR3 DNA reads TGTGCCAGCAGCGGGGTCCGGGACAGGGGCGGGTATGGCTACACCTTC. Encoded protein: CASSGVRDRGGYGYTF.

This clonotype was counted many times. The chain recombines TRBV5-6 with TRBJ1-2, with no clear D. Germline CDR1 and CDR2: SGHDT and YYEEEE. V lost 7 bases, J lost 4 bases, and 23 bases lay in between. The CDR3 extends over 16 amino acids. DNA of the CDR3: TGTGCCAGCTCTGGTTACAATAGTCGAAAGACCTATGGCTACACCTTC. As protein: CASSGYNSRKTYGYTF.

The J gene is TRBJ2-3, the V gene TRBV9; 10 bases line up with TRBD2. Germline assignment: CDR1 SGDLS and CDR2 YYNGEE. The CDR3 totals 16 residues. V lost 4 bases to trimming and J lost 2 bases; unmatched junction nucleotides: 7. The CDR3, as DNA: TGTGCCAGCAGCCCCTGGACTAGCGGACCCACAGATACGCAGTATTTT. Protein product: CASSPWTSGPTDTQYF.

About this clonotype itself: This clone may be a read error of a much larger clone one base away. The chain carries TRBV11-1 and TRBJ1-2; D gene unclear. In germline, CDR1 is SGHAT, CDR2 FQDESV (reference sequence). The CDR3 is 17 residues long. CDR3 nucleotide sequence: TGTGCCAGCAGCAAGTGGTTTAAGGCTGGAAAGACCTATGGCCACACCTTC. Amino acids: CASSKWFKAGKTYGHTF.

This clonotype was detected ten times or more. The chain recombines TRBV2 with TRBJ1-1; D possibly corresponds to TRBD1 (6 bases). CDR1 and CDR2 (germline): SNHLY, FYNNEI. V was shortened by 5 bases and J by 2 bases, with 12 bases between the two germline ends. The CDR3 is made up of 14 amino acids. CDR3 region: CASSSDRTNTEAFF. The CDR3 DNA follows: TGTGCCAGCAGTTCAGACAGGACTAACACTGAAGCTTTCTTT.

This clonotype was observed many times. This CDR3 is CASSLLTGREKAFF. CDR3 DNA sequence: TGTGCCAGCAGCCTGTTGACAGGAAGAGAAAAAGCTTTCTTT. The chain uses TRBV12-3 or TRBV12-4 and TRBJ1-1; maybe TRBD1 (6 bases). This CDR3 contains 14 residues. V was shortened by 6 bases and J by 9 bases, with 20 bases between the two germline ends.

This clonotype appeared a few times. The rearrangement uses TRBV4-1 and TRBJ2-1; the match to TRBD2 covers 8 bases. In germline, CDR1 is MGHRA, CDR2 YSYEKL. The CDR3 sequence is 16 residues long. V shed 1 base and J 7 bases; nucleotides not matched to a gene: 9. This CDR3 reads CASSQGTGTRLNEQFF. The CDR3 bases are TGCGCCAGCAGCCAAGGGACCGGGACTAGATTGAATGAGCAGTTCTTC.

This clonotype was recorded once. This sequence may be a read error, since a much larger clone differs from it by one base. The J gene is TRBJ1-2, the V gene TRBV6-6; a weak D match, TRBD1 (5 bases). V was cut by 8 bases and J by 4 bases, with 26 bases left in between. From germline, CDR1 is MNHNY and CDR2 SVGAGI (reference sequence). The CDR3 consists of 17 residues. The CDR3 coding sequence is TGTGCCAGCGGTAAGGGGCAAGGTGGGAGAAAGACCTATGGCTACACCTTC. It yields the protein CASGKGQGGRKTYGYTF.

This clonotype has ten or more counts. One end of the junction varies from germline; a read error may be responsible. The chain is built from TRBV29-1 and TRBJ2-2, with D tentatively TRBD2 (5 bases). Germline V lookup: CDR1 SQVTM, CDR2 ANQGSEA. There are 14 residues in the CDR3. The CDR3 reads CSVEADSNTGELFF. The CDR3 bases are TGCAGCGTCGAAGCGGATTCGAACACCGGGGAGCTGTTTTTT.

The table lists this clonotype with many counts. The chain is built from TRBV6-5 and TRBJ1-6; D perhaps matches TRBD1 (5 bases). CDR3 length equals 15 residues. The germline V and J ends were trimmed by 2 bases and 8 bases, with 13 bases remaining between them. Germline CDR1 is MNHEY and CDR2 is SVGAGI. The DNA of the CDR3 is TGTGCCAGCAGTTACGTCCGGCGGGGGGATTCACCCCTCCACTTT. This sequence encodes CASSYVRRGDSPLHF.

Points on this clonotype: This may come from a read error, since a much larger clone is one base off. This chain joins TRBV23-1 and TRBJ1-2; D is unresolved. TRBV23-1 is marked as an open reading frame, function uncertain. Trimming stripped 5 bases from V and 4 bases from J, with 23 bases between. The CDR3 consists of 17 residues. CDR3 sequence: CASSLDPLRRKTYGYTF. The CDR3 DNA sequence: TGCGCCAGCAGTTTGGATCCGCTACGCAGAAAGACCTATGGCTACACCTTC.

V usage is TRBV11-1 and J usage is TRBJ1-2; D gene unclear. Deletions cut 5 bases from V and 4 bases from J, with 23 bases between. Germline V lookup: CDR1 SGHAT, CDR2 FQDESV (reference sequence). The CDR3 is made up of 17 amino acids. The DNA for the CDR3 is TGTGCCAGCAGCGGAGATAATAAGGCTGGAAAGACCTATGGCTACACCTTC. Amino acid sequence: CASSGDNKAGKTYGYTF.

In the case of this clonotype: A much bigger clone sits one base away, suggesting this may be a read error. The V call is TRBV12-3 or TRBV12-4, the J call TRBJ2-7, with D possibly being TRBD1 (5 bases). TRBJ1-2 explains the end of the DNA better; the J call may be wrong. The CDR3 extends over 17 amino acids. CDR3 in DNA: TGTGCCAGCAGTAGTACAGGCACAGCAGGAAAGGCCTATGGCTACACCTTC. The encoded protein is CASSSTGTAGKAYGYTF.